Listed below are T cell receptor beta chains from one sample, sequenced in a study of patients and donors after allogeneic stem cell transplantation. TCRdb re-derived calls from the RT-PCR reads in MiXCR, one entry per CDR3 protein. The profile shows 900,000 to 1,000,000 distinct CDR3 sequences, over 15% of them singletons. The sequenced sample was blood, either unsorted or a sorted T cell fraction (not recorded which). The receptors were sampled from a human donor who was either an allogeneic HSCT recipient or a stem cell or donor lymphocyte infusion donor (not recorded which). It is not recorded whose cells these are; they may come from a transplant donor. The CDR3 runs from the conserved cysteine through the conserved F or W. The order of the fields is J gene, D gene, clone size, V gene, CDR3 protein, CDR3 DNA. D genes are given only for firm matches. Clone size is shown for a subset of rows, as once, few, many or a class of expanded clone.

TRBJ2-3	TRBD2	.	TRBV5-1	CASSFSSGGRDTQYF	TGCGCCAGCAGCTTCTCTAGCGGGGGGCGAGATACGCAGTATTTT
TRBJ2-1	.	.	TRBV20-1	CSATRGSFNYNEQFF	TGCAGTGCTACACGGGGTTCTTTTAACTACAATGAGCAGTTCTTC
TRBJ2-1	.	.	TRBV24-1	CATSDLGRSRGSNEQFF	TGTGCCACCAGTGATTTGGGAAGATCGCGTGGGAGCAATGAGCAGTTCTTC
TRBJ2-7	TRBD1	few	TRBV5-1	CASSPTHGTGIYEQYF	TGCGCCAGCAGCCCCACACACGGGACAGGGATCTACGAGCAGTACTTC
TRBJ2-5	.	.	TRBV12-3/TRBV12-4	CASGPSRGETQYF	TGTGCCAGCGGACCGTCTAGAGGGGAGACCCAGTACTTC
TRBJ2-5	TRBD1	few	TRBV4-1	CASSPDRDSLTETQYF	TGCGCCAGCAGCCCCGATCGGGACAGTCTAACAGAGACCCAGTACTTC
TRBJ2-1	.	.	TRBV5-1	CASRWEYNEQFF	TGCGCCAGCAGGTGGGAGTACAATGAGCAGTTCTTC
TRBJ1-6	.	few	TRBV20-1	CSAAGQGTVNSPLHF	TGCAGTGCTGCCGGTCAGGGGACGGTAAATTCACCCCTCCACTTT
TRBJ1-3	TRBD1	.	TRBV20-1	CSARGRTGGNTIYF	TGCAGTGCTAGAGGGAGGACAGGGGGAAACACCATATATTTT
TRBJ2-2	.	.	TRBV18	CASSPEGYGELFF	TGTGCCAGCTCACCAGAGGGTTACGGGGAGCTGTTTTTT
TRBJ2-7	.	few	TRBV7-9	CASSLVGRYSYEQYF	TGTGCCAGCAGCTTAGTGGGCAGGTACTCCTACGAGCAGTACTTC
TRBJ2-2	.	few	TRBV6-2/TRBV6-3	CASSSHQGPTGELFF	TGTGCCAGCAGTTCCCACCAGGGGCCAACCGGGGAGCTGTTTTTT
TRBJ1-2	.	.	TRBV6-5	CASSYSKYYGYTF	TGTGCCAGCAGTTACTCGAAGTACTATGGCTACACCTTC
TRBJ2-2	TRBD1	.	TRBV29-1	CSVDVTGVAGELFF	TGCAGCGTTGATGTGACAGGGGTGGCCGGGGAGCTGTTTTTT
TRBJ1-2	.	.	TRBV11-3	CASSLGGAIRGYTF	TGTGCCAGCAGCTTAGGAGGGGCAATCCGAGGCTACACCTTC
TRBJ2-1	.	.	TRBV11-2	CASRSVSDEQFF	TGTGCCAGCCGATCTGTTAGCGATGAGCAGTTCTTC
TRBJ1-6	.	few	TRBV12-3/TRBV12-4	CASSPRRDNSPLHF	TGTGCCAGCAGTCCCCGCAGGGATAATTCACCCCTCCACTTT
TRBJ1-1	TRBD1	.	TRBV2	CASSQGQYKSEAFF	TGTGCCAGCAGCCAGGGACAGTATAAGAGTGAAGCTTTCTTT
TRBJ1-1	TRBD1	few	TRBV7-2	CASSRRGGTGGTEAFF	TGTGCCAGCAGTCGACGAGGGGGGACAGGGGGCACTGAAGCTTTCTTT
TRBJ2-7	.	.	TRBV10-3	CAIRKGGPTDRITYEQYF	TGTGCCATCAGAAAAGGGGGACCCACCGACCGAATAACCTACGAGCAGTACTTC
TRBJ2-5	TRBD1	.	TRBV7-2	CASGRGQQETQYF	TGTGCCAGCGGCCGGGGACAGCAAGAGACCCAGTACTTC
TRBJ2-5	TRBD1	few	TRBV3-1	CASSQDRVSETQYF	TGTGCCAGCAGCCAGGACAGGGTTAGTGAGACCCAGTACTTC
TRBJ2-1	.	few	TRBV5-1	CASSPSEWNNEQFF	TGCGCCAGCAGCCCTAGTGAGTGGAACAATGAGCAGTTCTTC
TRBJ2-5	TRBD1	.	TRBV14	CASSPLWTGDKETQYF	TGTGCCAGCAGCCCCCTGTGGACAGGGGATAAAGAGACCCAGTACTTC
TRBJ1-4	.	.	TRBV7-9	CASSLEEREKLFF	TGTGCCAGCAGCTTAGAGGAAAGGGAAAAACTGTTTTTT
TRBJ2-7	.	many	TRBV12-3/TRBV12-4	CASRPLGGYEQYF	TGTGCCAGCAGACCTCTGGGGGGCTACGAGCAGTACTTC
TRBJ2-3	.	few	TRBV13	CASSQGSRGTRTDTQYF	TGTGCCAGCAGCCAGGGGTCCCGGGGGACTCGCACAGATACGCAGTATTTT
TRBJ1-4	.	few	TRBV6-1	CASSRGEWEKLFF	TGTGCCAGCAGTAGGGGGGAATGGGAAAAACTGTTTTTT
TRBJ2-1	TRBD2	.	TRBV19	CASSTPRAGGPGEQFF	TGTGCCAGTAGTACCCCACGAGCGGGAGGGCCGGGAGAGCAGTTCTTC
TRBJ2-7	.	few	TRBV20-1	CSATSDSGGYEQYF	TGCAGTGCTACATCCGACTCAGGCGGATACGAGCAGTACTTC
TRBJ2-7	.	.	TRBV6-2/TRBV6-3	CASSVRHSYEQYF	TGTGCCAGCAGTGTGCGGCACTCCTACGAGCAGTACTTC
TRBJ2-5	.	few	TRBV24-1	CATSDGGETQYF	TGTGCCACCAGTGATGGGGGTGAGACCCAGTACTTC
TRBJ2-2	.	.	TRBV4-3	CASSRWGASNTGELFF	TGCGCCAGCAGCCGGTGGGGGGCCTCGAACACCGGGGAGCTGTTTTTT
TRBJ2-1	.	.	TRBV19	CASSTGRSSSYNEQFF	TGTGCCAGTAGTACCGGGCGATCTAGCTCCTACAATGAGCAGTTCTTC
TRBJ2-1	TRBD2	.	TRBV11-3	CASSLLAGKSYNEQFF	TGTGCCAGCAGCTTGCTAGCGGGAAAGTCCTACAATGAGCAGTTCTTC
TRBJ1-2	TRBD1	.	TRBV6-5	CASSYSVRGLTNYGYTF	TGTGCCAGCAGTTACTCAGTCAGGGGGCTCACTAACTATGGCTACACCTTC
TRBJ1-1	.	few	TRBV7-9	CASSLSGIGNTEAFF	TGTGCCAGCAGCTTAAGTGGTATCGGGAACACTGAAGCTTTCTTT
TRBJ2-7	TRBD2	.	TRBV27	CASSLSATSGGVFLYEQYF	TGTGCCAGCAGTTTATCGGCGACTAGCGGGGGGGTTTTTCTCTACGAGCAGTACTTC
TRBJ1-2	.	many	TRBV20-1	CSASLSSYGYTF	TGCAGTGCTAGTCTATCCAGCTATGGCTACACCTTC
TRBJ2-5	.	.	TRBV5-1	CASSLESGSRETQYF	TGCGCCAGCAGCTTGGAGTCCGGAAGTCGAGAGACCCAGTACTTC
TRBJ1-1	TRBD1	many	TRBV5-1	CASSLTGGYTEAFF	TGCGCCAGCAGCTTGACAGGGGGGTACACTGAAGCTTTCTTT
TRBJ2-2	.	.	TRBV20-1	CSARDLRGWDTGELFF	TGCAGTGCTAGAGATCTGAGGGGGTGGGACACCGGGGAGCTGTTTTTT
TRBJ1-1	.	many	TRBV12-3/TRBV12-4	CASSLRVWDTEAFF	TGTGCCAGCAGTCTCAGGGTTTGGGACACTGAAGCTTTCTTT
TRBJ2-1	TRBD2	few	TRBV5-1	CASSSRPGTSGGNEQFF	TGCGCCAGCAGCTCACGACCCGGGACTAGCGGGGGCAATGAGCAGTTCTTC
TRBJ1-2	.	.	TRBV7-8	CASSLVASGGWNYGYTF	TGTGCCAGCAGCTTAGTGGCCTCTGGGGGGTGGAACTATGGCTACACCTTC
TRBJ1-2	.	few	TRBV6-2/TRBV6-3	CASTPDAYGYTF	TGTGCCAGCACCCCTGACGCCTATGGCTACACCTTC